This T cell receptor (beta chain) derives from a study of a mutant IDH1 vaccine in newly diagnosed glioma. Background on the study: Patients received eight vaccinations in weeks 1, 3, 5, 7, 11, 15, 19, 23.

The table came from immunoSEQ multiplex PCR; TCRdb's copy has only in-frame clones and leaves some out. The sample carries tens of thousands of clones, about 88% recorded once. The CDR3 loop spans 14 amino acids. CDR1 and CDR2 (germline): SNHLY, FYNNEI. Between the trimmed V and J ends, which lost 2 bases and 0 bases, there was a span of 5 bases. Study results and caveats: Patients mounted vaccine-induced immune responses in 93.3% of cases.

A remark on this clone: Its antigen is not identified.

The time point is: week 11, during vaccination. The vaccine gave 300 ug of a 20-mer mutant IDH1 peptide subcutaneously per dose. The V and J genes are TRBV2 and TRBJ1-5; no reliable D call. This specimen consisted of PBMCs, obtained from a glioma patient whose treatment included an IDH1 peptide vaccine. This clonotype originated in a woman aged 50 to 60 with glioma. This CDR3 is CASSEQNSNQPQHF. Written as DNA, the CDR3 is TGTGCCAGCAGTGAACAGAATAGCAATCAGCCCCAGCATTTT.